A selection of T cell receptor beta chains follows, all from one sample in a study of blood T cells in healthy people across ages. TCRdb itself ran the 5' RACE reads through MiXCR, one entry per CDR3 protein. Among about 800,000 distinct CDR3 sequences listed, roughly 60% were seen once. The sequenced sample consisted of blood. The receptor set was obtained from a man younger than 45 in good health. Both conserved end residues are part of each CDR3. The D gene is left open where the match is weak. Only part of the rows carry a size: once, few, many, or a class if the clone is expanded.

size,D,V,J,CDR3,DNA
-,TRBD1,TRBV11-2,TRBJ2-1,CASSSYRDRTYNEQFF,TGTGCCAGCAGCTCATACCGGGACAGAACCTACAATGAGCAGTTCTTC
once,TRBD2,TRBV2,TRBJ2-1,CASSPKRLAGSNEQFF,TGTGCCAGCAGTCCCAAGAGGCTAGCGGGAAGCAATGAGCAGTTCTTC
few,-,TRBV20-1,TRBJ2-5,CSAKLGGDSETQYF,TGCAGTGCAAAACTTGGGGGAGACTCAGAGACCCAGTACTTC
few,-,TRBV24-1,TRBJ2-2,CATAGQLDTGELFF,TGTGCCACCGCTGGACAGCTAGACACCGGGGAGCTGTTTTTT
-,-,TRBV4-3,TRBJ2-3,CASSQRRGPTDTQYF,TGCGCCAGCAGCCAACGGCGGGGCCCCACAGATACGCAGTATTTT
-,-,TRBV6-2/TRBV6-3,TRBJ2-7,CASSYSRGQRPYEQYF,TGTGCCAGCAGTTACTCGCGAGGACAGCGCCCCTACGAGCAGTACTTC
-,-,TRBV4-2,TRBJ1-1,CASSQENMNTEVFF,TGTGCCAGCAGCCAGGAAAATATGAACACTGAAGTTTTCTTT
few,-,TRBV12-3/TRBV12-4,TRBJ2-7,CASTDDSYEQYF,TGTGCCAGCACCGACGACTCCTACGAGCAGTACTTC
-,-,TRBV9,TRBJ2-4,CASSVDVVTVEEQYF,TGTGCCAGCAGCGTAGATGTTGTGACAGTCGAAGAGCAGTACTTC
-,-,TRBV21-1,TRBJ1-5,CASSAQQGVYQPQHF,TGTGCCAGCAGCGCCCAGCAGGGAGTCTATCAGCCCCAGCATTTT
-,-,TRBV29-1,TRBJ2-1,CSARSRVSGDEQFF,TGCAGCGCCCGGTCCAGGGTTAGTGGGGATGAGCAGTTCTTC
once,TRBD1,TRBV18,TRBJ1-6,CASSPGAGGLSYNSPLHF,TGTGCCAGCTCACCAGGGGCAGGGGGCCTCTCCTATAATTCACCCCTCCACTTT
few,-,TRBV7-2,TRBJ1-2,CASSLGAPYGYTF,TGTGCCAGCAGCTTAGGAGCACCTTATGGCTACACCTTC
-,TRBD1,TRBV7-2,TRBJ1-2,CASSQPGQSLFGYTF,TGTGCCAGCAGCCAACCGGGACAGTCCCTATTTGGCTACACCTTC
-,TRBD2,TRBV4-2,TRBJ2-3,CASSHRLAGGDTQYF,TGTGCCAGCAGCCACAGGCTAGCGGGAGGAGATACGCAGTATTTT
-,-,TRBV20-1,TRBJ2-1,CSARDEQGFSYNEQFF,TGCAGTGCTAGAGATGAACAGGGCTTCTCCTACAATGAGCAGTTCTTC
-,-,TRBV7-2,TRBJ2-3,CASRNGAGSTDTQYF,TGTGCCAGCAGGAATGGTGCAGGGAGCACAGATACGCAGTATTTT
-,-,TRBV14,TRBJ2-1,CASSQVAAVPQYDEQFF,TGTGCCAGCAGCCAAGTAGCGGCAGTCCCACAGTACGATGAGCAGTTCTTC
-,-,TRBV29-1,TRBJ2-1,CSVHIRSSDNEQFF,TGCAGCGTTCACATACGTAGCTCCGACAATGAGCAGTTCTTC
few,-,TRBV7-3,TRBJ1-5,CASSLNGEPNQPQHF,TGTGCCAGCAGCTTAAACGGAGAACCCAATCAGCCCCAGCATTTT
-,TRBD1,TRBV4-3,TRBJ1-1,CASSQEQGSTEAFF,TGCGCCAGCAGCCAAGAACAGGGGAGCACTGAAGCTTTCTTT
-,TRBD1,TRBV5-6,TRBJ2-7,CASSSTTGGPYEQYF,TGTGCCAGCAGCTCAACGACAGGGGGCCCCTACGAGCAGTACTTC
-,-,TRBV20-1,TRBJ1-2,CSARGPKGRTDSYGYTF,TGCAGTGCTAGAGGACCCAAAGGGAGGACGGATAGCTATGGCTACACCTTC
-,-,TRBV30,TRBJ1-6,CAWQDPLSSPLHF,TGTGCCTGGCAAGACCCACTATCTTCACCCCTCCACTTT
-,-,TRBV7-9,TRBJ1-1,CASLLGNSNTEAFF,TGTGCCAGCCTTTTAGGGAATTCCAACACTGAAGCTTTCTTT
-,-,TRBV20-1,TRBJ1-1,CSATDRGVGNSEAFF,TGCAGTGCCACGGACAGAGGCGTGGGAAACTCTGAAGCTTTCTTT
-,-,TRBV24-1,TRBJ2-6,CATSGPSVSGANVLTF,TGTGCCACCAGTGGTCCTAGCGTATCTGGGGCCAACGTCCTGACTTTC
-,TRBD2,TRBV29-1,TRBJ2-1,CSVEGAGRNYEQFF,TGCAGCGTTGAAGGAGCGGGGAGGAATTATGAGCAGTTCTTC
-,-,TRBV20-1,TRBJ2-1,CSANPAMEQFF,TGCAGTGCTAACCCGGCTATGGAGCAGTTCTTC
-,-,TRBV3-1,TRBJ1-4,CASSLTRQGEKLFF,TGTGCCAGCAGCCTAACCAGGCAGGGTGAAAAACTGTTTTTT